What follows is one T cell receptor beta chain and its context. This entry belongs to a study of blood T cell repertoires in COVID-19. Some clones are missing from TCRdb's copy, which holds only in-frame ones; the method was immunoSEQ multiplex PCR. The sample includes 300,000 or so clones, about 90% of them seen just once. The germline V and J ends were trimmed by 5 bases and 0 bases, with 16 bases remaining between them. There are 16 residues in the CDR3. Per germline, CDR1 SSHAT and CDR2 FNYEAQ (reference sequence). Recruits, aged roughly 18 to 90 years, lived in around 24 US areas. Cohort 3 donors counted as recovered after two negative PCRs, clearance, or resolved symptoms.

The TCR comes from a woman aged 25 to 39 who had recovered from COVID-19. The material sequenced was PBMCs or T cells enriched from blood (not recorded which). This sequence joins TRBV7-7 and TRBJ2-5, with D maybe TRBD1 (5 bases). CDR3 protein: CASSPRGAGYQETQYF. CDR3 nucleotides: TGTGCCAGCAGCCCCCGTGGGGCAGGCTACCAAGAGACCCAGTACTTC.